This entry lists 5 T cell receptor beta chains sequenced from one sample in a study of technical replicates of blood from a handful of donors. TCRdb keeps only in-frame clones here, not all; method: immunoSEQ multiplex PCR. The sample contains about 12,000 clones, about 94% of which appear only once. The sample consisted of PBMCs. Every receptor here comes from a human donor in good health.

The CDR3 bases are TGTGCCAGTAGTATCCGACTTCTGACTAGCGGGATCTCCTACGAGCAGTACTTC. It specifies CASSIRLLTSGISYEQYF. The chain has TRBV19 and TRBJ2-7; 11 bases map to TRBD2. V gave up 3 bases and J gave up 0 bases; unmatched junction bases: 10. The CDR3 sequence is 18 residues long. Germline V gene data show CDR1 as LNHDA and CDR2 as SQIVND (reference sequence). Combining the CDR3 with reference TRBV19 and TRBJ2-7 gives the whole variable domain DGGITQSPKYLFRKEGQNVTLSCEQNLNHDAMYWYRQDPGQGLRLIYYSQIVNDFQKGDIAEGYSVSREKKESFPLTVTSAQKNPTAFYLCASSIRLLTSGISYEQYFGPGTRLTVT.

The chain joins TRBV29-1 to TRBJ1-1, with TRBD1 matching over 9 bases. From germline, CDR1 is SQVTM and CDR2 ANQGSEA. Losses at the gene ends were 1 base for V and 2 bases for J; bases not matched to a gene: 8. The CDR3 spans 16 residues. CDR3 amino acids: CSVEGRTGAINTEAFF. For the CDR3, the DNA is TGCAGCGTTGAAGGCCGGACAGGGGCTATAAACACTGAAGCTTTCTTT.

As DNA, the CDR3 is TGTGCCAGCAGCCGGGGACAGAGCCAGCATTTT. As protein: CASSRGQSQHF. The chain employs TRBV28 and TRBJ1-5; 7 positions match TRBD1. CDR3 size: 11 residues. Germline-derived CDR1 and CDR2 are MDHEN and SYDVKM. Trimming at V came to 6 bases and at J to 12 bases, leaving 5 bases not matched to a gene.

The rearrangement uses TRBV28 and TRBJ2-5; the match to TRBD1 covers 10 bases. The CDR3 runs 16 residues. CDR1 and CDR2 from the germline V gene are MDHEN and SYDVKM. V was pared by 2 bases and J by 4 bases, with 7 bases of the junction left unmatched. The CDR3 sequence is CASSLDRGRVGETQYF. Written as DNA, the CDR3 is TGTGCCAGCAGTTTAGACAGGGGGCGGGTGGGAGAGACCCAGTACTTC.

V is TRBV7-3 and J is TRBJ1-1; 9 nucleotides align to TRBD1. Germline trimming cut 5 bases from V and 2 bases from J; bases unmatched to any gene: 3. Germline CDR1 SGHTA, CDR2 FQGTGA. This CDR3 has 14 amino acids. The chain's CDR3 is CASSKTGGNTEAFF. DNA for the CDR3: TGTGCCAGCAGCAAGACAGGGGGTAACACTGAAGCTTTCTTT.